The clone carrying this T cell receptor beta chain has a count of ten or more. These data originate in a study of T cells in Graves' hyperthyroidism and ophthalmopathy. Each diagnosis drew on symptoms, thyroxine, TRAb, thyroid ultrasound and orbital computed tomography findings. The source of the PBMCs was about 10 ml of fresh peripheral blood. Template material for amplifying TCR beta CDR3 regions consisted of RNA transcripts. During a first-round RT-PCR of the TCR CDR3, the HTBI primer set was used. Each CDR3 protein is one row after TCRdb ran MiXCR on the multiplex PCR reads. The sample has about 770,000 distinct CDR3 sequences, around a sixth seen once. Germline values: CDR1 MNHEY, CDR2 SVGEGT. The CDR3 length is 13 residues. Trimming at V came to 5 bases and at J to 4 bases, leaving 4 bases not matched to a gene.

Sequencing was carried out using blood. The V and J genes are TRBV6-2 or TRBV6-3 and TRBJ1-2; 7 bases fit TRBD1. The TCR originated in a woman in her fifties or sixties with Graves' hyperthyroidism that later progressed to Graves' ophthalmopathy. CDR3 in DNA: TGTGCCAGCAGTGGACAGGTTTCCTATGGCTACACCTTC. This sequence encodes CASSGQVSYGYTF.